These 17 T cell receptor beta chains were all obtained from the same sample, sequenced in a study of cytomegalovirus exposure and HLA in healthy donors. With 60 Vbeta and 13 Jbeta primers, the PCR was carried out. Repertoires were generated with immunoSEQ multiplex PCR, while TCRdb's copy carries only in-frame clones and drops some. The sample gives about 130,000 clones, 80% of which show up once; roughly 4.2% is in the top ten. The sample taken for sequencing was PBMCs. These receptors all come from a woman aged 40 to 50 in good health and CMV-seronegative.

This clone appeared once. The chain uses TRBV4-1 and TRBJ2-7; 8 bases match TRBD2. CDR1 and CDR2 (germline): MGHRA, YSYEKL. V shed 2 bases and J 1 base; nucleotides not matched to a gene: 4. The CDR3 is 15 residues long. The CDR3 DNA is TGCGCCAGCAGCCAAAGCGCTAGCGGGTCCTACGAGCAGTACTTC. Translation: CASSQSASGSYEQYF.

This clone was counted once. The chain employs TRBV7-9 and TRBJ2-5; perhaps TRBD2 as D (6 bases). V lost 4 bases to trimming and J lost 0 bases, with 12 bases between them. Germline V CDR1 and CDR2: SEHNR, FQNEAQ (reference sequence). The CDR3 is 15 amino acids. The CDR3 sequence is CASSSPGGNQETQYF. DNA of the CDR3: TGTGCCAGCAGCTCCCCAGGAGGGAACCAAGAGACCCAGTACTTC.

The V gene is TRBV27, the J gene TRBJ1-1; TRBD1 matches at 8 bases. V lost 2 bases, J lost 2 bases, and 1 base stayed unmatched. The CDR3 is 14 amino acids. Germline loops: CDR1 MNHEY, CDR2 SMNVEV (reference sequence). The CDR3 bases are TGTGCCAGCAGTTTAGCAGGGGGCAACACTGAAGCTTTCTTT. Protein sequence: CASSLAGGNTEAFF.

This clone appeared a few times. This chain connects TRBV6-1 to TRBJ1-1, with a tentative D call TRBD1 (5 bases). The germline V gene encodes CDR1 MNHNS and CDR2 SASEGT. This CDR3 is built from 12 residues. V dropped 10 bases and J dropped 3 bases, with 12 bases sitting between them. CDR3 DNA: TGTGCCATCCGCAGGGTTTACACTGAAGCTTTCTTT. Residues: CAIRRVYTEAFF.

This chain uses TRBV27 with TRBJ2-7; possible D gene TRBD2, 6 bases. This CDR3 is built from 14 residues. V lost 9 bases to trimming and J lost 2 bases, with 17 bases between them. Per germline, CDR1 MNHEY and CDR2 SMNVEV (reference sequence). The CDR3 nucleotides are TGTGCCAGTGGGGCGTGGGCGGGAACCTACGAGCAGTACTTC. This sequence encodes CASGAWAGTYEQYF.

This clone has more than one count but fewer than ten. This chain uses TRBV4-1 with TRBJ1-5; possibly TRBD1 for D (6 bases). Germline V lookup: CDR1 MGHRA, CDR2 YSYEKL. The V and J ends lost 0 bases and 4 bases respectively, with 13 bases between them. The CDR3 loop spans 16 amino acids. The CDR3 coding sequence is TGCGCCAGCAGCCAAGATTTTGGGACACCGAATCAGCCCCAGCATTTT. Protein: CASSQDFGTPNQPQHF.

The V and J genes are TRBV4-3 and TRBJ1-5; tentative D call: TRBD1 (5 bases). V was shortened by 3 bases and J by 6 bases, with 9 bases between the two germline ends. The CDR3 consists of 13 residues. CDR1 and CDR2 from the germline V gene are LGHNA and YSLEER. The CDR3 loop is CASSQGLLQPQHF. CDR3 nucleotide sequence: TGCGCCAGCAGCCAGGGGCTGCTTCAGCCCCAGCATTTT.

This sequence joins TRBV27 and TRBJ1-6; 8 bases match TRBD1. Per germline, CDR1 MNHEY and CDR2 SMNVEV (reference sequence). The CDR3 contains 16 residues. Trimming at V came to 6 bases and at J to 10 bases, leaving 14 bases not matched to a gene. CDR3 sequence (DNA): TGTGCCAGCAGCTCTTACAGCGGACAGGGACGCTCACCCCTCCACTTT. Its protein is CASSSYSGQGRSPLHF.

The chain recombines TRBV7-2 with TRBJ1-2, with D possibly being TRBD1 (6 bases). The CDR3 totals 16 residues. CDR1 is SGHTA and CDR2 is FQGNSA in the germline V gene. V was clipped by 3 bases and J by 6 bases, with 20 bases between them. The CDR3 reads CASSLRRGTSSDGYTF. The CDR3 region has the DNA TGTGCCAGCAGCTTGAGACGAGGGACAAGTAGTGATGGCTACACCTTC.

The chain couples TRBV29-1 to TRBJ2-1, with 8 positions matching TRBD1. J lost 8 bases, V lost 2 bases, and 5 bases had no gene match. Germline loops: CDR1 SQVTM, CDR2 ANQGSEA. The CDR3 loop spans 13 amino acids. The chain's CDR3 is CSVERQGAYEQFF. Written as DNA, the CDR3 is TGCAGCGTTGAACGGCAGGGGGCATATGAGCAGTTCTTC.

The table lists this clone with a few counts. The chain joins TRBV18 to TRBJ1-1; D unclear. The CDR3 is made up of 13 amino acids. Trimming removed 6 bases from V and 0 bases from J, with 8 bases in between. Germline CDR1 reads KGHSH; CDR2 reads LQKENI. The CDR3 sequence is CASSGSMNTEAFF. CDR3 DNA: TGTGCCAGCTCGGGCTCCATGAACACTGAAGCTTTCTTT.

The chain couples TRBV5-5 to TRBJ2-5, with TRBD2 as a possible D gene (6 bases). The CDR3 has 16 residues. Germline V gene sequence: CDR1 SGHKS, CDR2 YYEKEE (reference sequence). Trimming shortened V by 0 bases and J by 2 bases, and 14 bases separated the two germline ends. CDR3 residues: CASSLAPGEAQETQYF. CDR3 DNA: TGTGCCAGCAGCTTGGCCCCCGGGGAGGCGCAAGAGACCCAGTACTTC.

Of note for this clone: Different DNA sequences within this sample yield the same CDR3. This chain joins TRBV7-2 and TRBJ1-2; TRBD1 is a possible D gene (5 bases). V was pared by 0 bases and J by 2 bases, with 10 bases between. The germline V gene encodes CDR1 SGHTA and CDR2 FQGNSA. The CDR3 totals 15 residues. The CDR3 loop is CASSLAGAANYGYTF. Here the CDR3 DNA reads TGTGCCAGCAGCTTAGCAGGGGCCGCGAACTATGGCTACACCTTC.

The V and J genes are TRBV2 and TRBJ1-1, with 7 bases identical to TRBD1. Losses at the gene ends were 8 bases for V and 6 bases for J; bases not matched to a gene: 6. The CDR3 has 12 residues. Germline assignment: CDR1 SNHLY and CDR2 FYNNEI. CDR3 residues: CASGQGVAEAFF. DNA for the CDR3: TGTGCCAGCGGTCAGGGGGTGGCTGAAGCTTTCTTT.

The chain recombines TRBV5-5 with TRBJ2-4, with D uncertain. The germline CDR1 and CDR2 sequences are SGHKS and YYEKEE (reference sequence). This CDR3 has 14 residues. Trimming removed 1 base at V and 4 bases at J, with 9 bases between. For the CDR3, the DNA is TGTGCCAGCAGCTTGCCCGGTTCTAAAAACATTCAGTACTTC. Translating it yields CASSLPGSKNIQYF.

The chain combines TRBV7-8 with TRBJ2-4, with 16 bases matching TRBD2. Germline values: CDR1 SGHVS, CDR2 FQNEAQ. This CDR3 has 18 residues. The V segment lost 5 bases and the J segment 1 base; nucleotides outside the gene matches: 5. The CDR3 DNA reads TGTGCCAGCAGCCTTGGGACTAGCGGGGGGGCGGCCAAAAACATTCAGTACTTC. Amino acid sequence: CASSLGTSGGAAKNIQYF. Together with reference TRBV7-8 and TRBJ2-4, the CDR3 gives the full variable domain: GAGVSQSPRYKVAKRGQDVALRCDPISGHVSLFWYQQALGQGPEFLTYFQNEAQLDKSGLPSDRFFAERPEGSVSTLKIQRTQQEDSAVYLCASSLGTSGGAAKNIQYFGAGTRLSVL.

The chain couples TRBV29-1 to TRBJ2-7, with 8 bases that match TRBD1. This CDR3 comprises 11 residues. Trimming took 4 bases from V and 6 from J; bases not matched to a gene: 2. Looked up from germline, CDR1 is SQVTM and CDR2 is ANQGSEA. CDR3 sequence reads: CSVGDRGEQYF. The CDR3, as DNA: TGCAGCGTTGGAGACAGGGGCGAGCAGTACTTC.